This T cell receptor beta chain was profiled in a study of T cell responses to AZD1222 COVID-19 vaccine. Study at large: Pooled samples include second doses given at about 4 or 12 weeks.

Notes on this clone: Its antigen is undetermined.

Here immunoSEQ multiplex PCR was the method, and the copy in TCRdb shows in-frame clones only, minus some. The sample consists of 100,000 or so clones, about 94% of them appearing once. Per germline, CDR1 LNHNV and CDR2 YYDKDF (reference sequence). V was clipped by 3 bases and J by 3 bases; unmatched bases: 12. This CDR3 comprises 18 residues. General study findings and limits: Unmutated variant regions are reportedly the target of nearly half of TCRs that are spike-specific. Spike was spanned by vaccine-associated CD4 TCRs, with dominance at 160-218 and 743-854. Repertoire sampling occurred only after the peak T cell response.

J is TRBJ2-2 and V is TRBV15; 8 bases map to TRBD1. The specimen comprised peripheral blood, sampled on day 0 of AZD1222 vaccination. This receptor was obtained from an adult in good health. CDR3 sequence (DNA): TGTGCCACCAGCAGCCTGTCCCCACAGGGGGACGACACCGGGGAGCTGTTTTTT. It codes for CATSSLSPQGDDTGELFF.